This entry concerns a single T cell receptor (beta chain). Amplification used 60 Vbeta primers and 13 Jbeta primers. Profiling relied on immunoSEQ multiplex PCR, and the TCRdb table lists in-frame clones only, not all of them. Of under 150,000 clones in the sample, 82% are singletons; the top ten hold over 2.5%. This CDR3 has 14 residues. The data were obtained in a study of cytomegalovirus exposure and HLA in healthy donors. The clonotype comes from a male donor in good health and CMV-seronegative. The sequencing input was PBMCs. The chain has TRBV21-1 and TRBJ2-7; the D call in the table, TRBD1, was not verified against the DNA. TRBV21-1 constitutes a pseudogene. In DNA form, the CDR3 reads TGTGCCAGCACCCAGACAGAGAATGTCCACGAGCAGTACTTC. This gives the protein CASTQTENVHEQYF.